The subject of this entry is one T cell receptor beta chain. The target antigen is unknown. The protocol was immunoSEQ multiplex PCR, while the TCRdb copy is restricted to in-frame clones and leaves out a portion. The sample contains about 73,000 clones, roughly nine tenths of which appear only once. This sample is drawn from a study of OX40 agonist ivuxolimab in advanced cancers. Study context: Each dose-escalation patient presented with hepatocellular carcinoma, melanoma, renal cell or head and neck cancer. There were three patients with partial responses, one having hepatocellular carcinoma and two cutaneous melanoma. Overall study results and limits: Clonal expansion among partial responders at 0.1-3.0 mg/kg ranked near the lowest.

Trimming took off 0 bases at V and 4 bases at J, with 8 bases between the two ends. The length of the CDR3 is 14 residues. The germline V gene encodes CDR1 SGDLS and CDR2 YYNGEE. This chain links TRBV9 with TRBJ1-5; D is unresolved. The source of this sequence is an adult with an advanced solid tumor such as melanoma, head and neck, liver or kidney cancer. The source was CD4+ or CD8+ T cells sorted from blood, collected in a trial of the OX40 agonist ivuxolimab. The CDR3 sequence is CASSVGNTNQPQHF. Written as DNA, the CDR3 is TGTGCCAGCAGCGTAGGCAACACGAATCAGCCCCAGCATTTT.